This TCR beta chain was sequenced during a study of T-cell memory formation after mild COVID-19. Overall study context: Clusters of TCRs were largely donor specific.

Turning to this clonotype: Its antigen is not known.

MiXCR, applied by TCRdb to the 5' RACE reads, yields one record per CDR3 protein. The sample has more than 350,000 distinct CDR3 sequences, approximately 15% seen once. The CDR3 spans 14 residues. Germline V gene sequence: CDR1 MNHEY, CDR2 SVGEGT. Trimming took 7 bases from V and 3 from J, leaving 16 bases between them. Broader study findings: SARS-CoV-2 specificity of second-wave clones peaking day 37 was unconfirmed. That cross-reactive memory joined was suggested by some responding clones appearing in pre-infection memory.

Sequencing was performed on PBMCs or a T cell subset sorted from them (not recorded which). The V call is TRBV6-2 or TRBV6-3, the J call TRBJ2-7; no firm D call. This clonotype originated in a man aged 18 to 35 who had mild COVID-19 (a few samples of this study predate the infection). Cell type and time point are not known. CDR3 sequence: CASTPGGVNYEQYF. The DNA of the CDR3 is TGTGCCAGCACCCCCGGTGGTGTTAACTACGAGCAGTACTTC.